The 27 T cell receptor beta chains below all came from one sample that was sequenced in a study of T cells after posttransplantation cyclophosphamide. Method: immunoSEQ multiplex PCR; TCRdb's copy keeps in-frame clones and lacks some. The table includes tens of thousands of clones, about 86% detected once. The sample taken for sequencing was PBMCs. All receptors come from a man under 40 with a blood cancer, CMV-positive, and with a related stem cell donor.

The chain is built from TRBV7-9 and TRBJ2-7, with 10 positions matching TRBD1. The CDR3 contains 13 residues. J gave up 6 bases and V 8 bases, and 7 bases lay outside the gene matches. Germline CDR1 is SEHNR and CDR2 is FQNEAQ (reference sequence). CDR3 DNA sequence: TGTGCCAGCCAGACAGGGGGCGTCGGCGAGCAGTACTTC. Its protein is CASQTGGVGEQYF.

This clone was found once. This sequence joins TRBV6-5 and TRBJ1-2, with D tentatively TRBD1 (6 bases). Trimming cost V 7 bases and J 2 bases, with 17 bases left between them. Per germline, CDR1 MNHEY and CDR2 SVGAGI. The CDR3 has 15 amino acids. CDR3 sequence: CASTPQRTVNYGYTF. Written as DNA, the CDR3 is TGTGCCAGCACCCCCCAGAGGACAGTAAACTATGGCTACACCTTC.

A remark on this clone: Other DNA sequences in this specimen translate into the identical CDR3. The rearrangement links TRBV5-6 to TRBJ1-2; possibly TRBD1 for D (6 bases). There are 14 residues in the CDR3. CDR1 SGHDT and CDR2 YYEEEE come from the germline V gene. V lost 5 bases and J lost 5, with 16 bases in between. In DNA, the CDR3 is TGTGCCAGCAGGTCACAGGGAAGCCTTTATGGCTACACCTTC. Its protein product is CASRSQGSLYGYTF.

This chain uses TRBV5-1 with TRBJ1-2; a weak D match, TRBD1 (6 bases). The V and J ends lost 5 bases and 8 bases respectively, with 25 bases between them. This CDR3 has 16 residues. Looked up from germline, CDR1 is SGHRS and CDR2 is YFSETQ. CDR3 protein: CASSVGFGGRQEGYTF. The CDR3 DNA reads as TGCGCCAGCAGTGTGGGGTTTGGGGGCCGGCAGGAGGGCTACACCTTC.

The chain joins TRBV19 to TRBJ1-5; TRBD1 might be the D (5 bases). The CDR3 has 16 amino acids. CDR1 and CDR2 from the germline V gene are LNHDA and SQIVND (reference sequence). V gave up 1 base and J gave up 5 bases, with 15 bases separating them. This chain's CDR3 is CASSIAVSLTDQPQHF. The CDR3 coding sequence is TGTGCCAGTAGTATAGCGGTATCGTTGACAGATCAGCCCCAGCATTTT.

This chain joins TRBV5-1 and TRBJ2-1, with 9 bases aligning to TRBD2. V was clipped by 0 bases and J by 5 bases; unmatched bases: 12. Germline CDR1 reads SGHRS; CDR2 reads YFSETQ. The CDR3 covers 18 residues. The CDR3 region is CASSLDQDSGRIHNEQFF. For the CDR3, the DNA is TGCGCCAGCAGCTTGGACCAAGATAGCGGGAGAATCCACAATGAGCAGTTCTTC.

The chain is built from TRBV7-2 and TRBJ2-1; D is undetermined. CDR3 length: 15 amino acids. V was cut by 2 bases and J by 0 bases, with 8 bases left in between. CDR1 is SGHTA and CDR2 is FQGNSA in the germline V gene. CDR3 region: CASSLQRSSYNEQFF. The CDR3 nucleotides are TGTGCCAGCAGCTTACAGAGGAGCTCCTACAATGAGCAGTTCTTC.

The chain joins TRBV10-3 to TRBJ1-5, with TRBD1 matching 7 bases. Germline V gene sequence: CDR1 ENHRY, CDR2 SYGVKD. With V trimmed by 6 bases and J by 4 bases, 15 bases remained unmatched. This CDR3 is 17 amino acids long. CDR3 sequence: CAISQTKTGQGNQPQHF. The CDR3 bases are TGTGCCATCAGCCAAACTAAGACAGGGCAGGGGAATCAGCCCCAGCATTTT.

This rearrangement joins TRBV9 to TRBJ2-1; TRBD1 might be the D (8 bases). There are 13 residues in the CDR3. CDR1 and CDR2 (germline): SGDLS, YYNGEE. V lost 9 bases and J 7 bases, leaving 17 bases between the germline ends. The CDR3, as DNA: TGTGCCACCTCGACAGGGGAGGGAAATGAGCAGTTCTTC. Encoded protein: CATSTGEGNEQFF.

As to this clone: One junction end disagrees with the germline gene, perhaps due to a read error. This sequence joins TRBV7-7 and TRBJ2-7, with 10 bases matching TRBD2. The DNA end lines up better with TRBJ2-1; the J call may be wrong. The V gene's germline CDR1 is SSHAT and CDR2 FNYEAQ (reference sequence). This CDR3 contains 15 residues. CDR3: CASSLGTSEYNEQFF. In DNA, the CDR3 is TGTGCTAGCAGCTTAGGGACTAGCGAATACAATGAGCAGTTCTTC.

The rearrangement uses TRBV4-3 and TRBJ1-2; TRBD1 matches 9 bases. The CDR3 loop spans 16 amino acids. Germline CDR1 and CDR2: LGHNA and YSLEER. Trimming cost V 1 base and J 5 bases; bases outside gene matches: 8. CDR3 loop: CASSQGPTGGQYGYTF. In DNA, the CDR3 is TGCGCCAGCAGCCAAGGTCCCACAGGGGGCCAGTATGGCTACACCTTC.

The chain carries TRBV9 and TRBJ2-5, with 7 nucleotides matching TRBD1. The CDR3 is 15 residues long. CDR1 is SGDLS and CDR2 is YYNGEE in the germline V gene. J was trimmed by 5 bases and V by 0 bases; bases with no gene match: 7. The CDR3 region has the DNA TGTGCCAGCAGCGTAGCCGAGGGGGCGAGGGAGACCCAGTACTTC. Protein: CASSVAEGARETQYF.

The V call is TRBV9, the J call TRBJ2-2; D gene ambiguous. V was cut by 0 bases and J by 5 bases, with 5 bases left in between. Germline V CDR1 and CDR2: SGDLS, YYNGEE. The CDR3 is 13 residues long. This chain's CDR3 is CASSVDQTGELFF. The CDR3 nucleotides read TGTGCCAGCAGCGTAGACCAGACCGGGGAGCTGTTTTTT.

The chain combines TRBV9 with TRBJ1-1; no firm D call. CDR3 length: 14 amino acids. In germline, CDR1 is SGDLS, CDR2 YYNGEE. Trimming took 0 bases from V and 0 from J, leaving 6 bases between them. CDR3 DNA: TGTGCCAGCAGCGTAGCTACAGTGAACACTGAAGCTTTCTTT. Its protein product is CASSVATVNTEAFF.

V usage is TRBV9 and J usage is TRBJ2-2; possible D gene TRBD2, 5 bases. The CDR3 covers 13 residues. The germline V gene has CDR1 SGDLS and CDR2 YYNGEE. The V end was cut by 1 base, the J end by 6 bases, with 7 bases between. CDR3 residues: CASSVMEAGELFF. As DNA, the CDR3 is TGTGCCAGCAGCGTAATGGAGGCCGGGGAGCTGTTTTTT.

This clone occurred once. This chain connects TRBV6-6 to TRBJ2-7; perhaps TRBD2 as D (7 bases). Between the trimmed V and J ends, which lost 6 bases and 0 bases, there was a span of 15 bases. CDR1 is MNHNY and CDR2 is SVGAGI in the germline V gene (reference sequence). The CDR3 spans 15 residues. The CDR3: CASRGGAGSSYEQYF. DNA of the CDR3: TGTGCCAGCAGGGGGGGGGCAGGTTCCTCCTACGAGCAGTACTTC.

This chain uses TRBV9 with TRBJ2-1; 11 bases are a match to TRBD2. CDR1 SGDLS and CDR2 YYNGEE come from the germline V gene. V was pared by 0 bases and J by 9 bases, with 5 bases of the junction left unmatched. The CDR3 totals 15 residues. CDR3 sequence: CASSVGGLAEVEQFF. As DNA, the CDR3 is TGTGCCAGCAGCGTAGGGGGACTAGCGGAAGTTGAGCAGTTCTTC.

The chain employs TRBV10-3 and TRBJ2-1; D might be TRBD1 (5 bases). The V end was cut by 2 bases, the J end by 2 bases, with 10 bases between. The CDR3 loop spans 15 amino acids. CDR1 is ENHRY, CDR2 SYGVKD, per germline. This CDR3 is CAISEGADPYNEQFF. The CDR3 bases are TGTGCCATCAGTGAGGGGGCAGACCCCTACAATGAGCAGTTCTTC.

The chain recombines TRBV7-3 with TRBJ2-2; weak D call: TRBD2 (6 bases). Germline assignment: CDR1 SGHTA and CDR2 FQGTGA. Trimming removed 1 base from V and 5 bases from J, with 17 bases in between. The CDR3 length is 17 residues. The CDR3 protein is CASSLIAAGIGTGELFF. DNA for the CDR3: TGTGCCAGCAGCTTAATAGCGGCAGGGATAGGGACCGGGGAGCTGTTTTTT.

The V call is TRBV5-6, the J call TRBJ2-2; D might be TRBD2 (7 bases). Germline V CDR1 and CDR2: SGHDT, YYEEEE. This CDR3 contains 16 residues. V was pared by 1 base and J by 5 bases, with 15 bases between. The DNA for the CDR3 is TGTGCCAGCAGCTTGTTCCGGGGGGCAAAGACCGGGGAGCTGTTTTTT. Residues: CASSLFRGAKTGELFF.

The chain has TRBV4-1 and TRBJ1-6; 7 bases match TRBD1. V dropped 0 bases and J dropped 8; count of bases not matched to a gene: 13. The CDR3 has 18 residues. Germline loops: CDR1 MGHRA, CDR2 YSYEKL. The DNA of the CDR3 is TGCGCCAGCAGCCAAGATGACGGTTTCAGAGGGGGCGATTCACCCCTCCACTTT. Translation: CASSQDDGFRGGDSPLHF.

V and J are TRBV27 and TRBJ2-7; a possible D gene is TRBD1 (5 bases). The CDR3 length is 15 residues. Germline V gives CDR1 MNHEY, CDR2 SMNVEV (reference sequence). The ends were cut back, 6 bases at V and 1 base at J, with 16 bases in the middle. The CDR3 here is CASRLTASLSYEQYF. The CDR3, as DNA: TGTGCCAGCAGACTGACAGCTTCACTTTCCTACGAGCAGTACTTC.

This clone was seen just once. CDR3 bases: TGTGCCAGCCAGGACAGTGTTTTTCCCTACGAGCAGTACTTC. Translation gives CASQDSVFPYEQYF. The V gene is TRBV19, the J gene TRBJ2-7; TRBD1 might be the D (6 bases). The CDR3 has 14 amino acids. Trimming stripped 9 bases from V and 2 bases from J, with 17 bases between. Germline V gene data show CDR1 as LNHDA and CDR2 as SQIVND (reference sequence).

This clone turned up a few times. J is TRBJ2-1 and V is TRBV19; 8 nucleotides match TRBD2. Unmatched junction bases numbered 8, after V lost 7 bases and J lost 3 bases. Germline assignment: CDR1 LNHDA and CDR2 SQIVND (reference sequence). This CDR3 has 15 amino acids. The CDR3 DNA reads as TGTGCCAGTACCTCGGGCGGGAGGAACTACAATGAGCAGTTCTTC. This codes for CASTSGGRNYNEQFF.

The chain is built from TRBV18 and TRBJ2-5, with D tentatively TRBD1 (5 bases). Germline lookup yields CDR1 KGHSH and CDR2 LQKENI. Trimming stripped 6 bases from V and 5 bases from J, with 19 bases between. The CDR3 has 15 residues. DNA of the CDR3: TGTGCCAGCTCGTCTACCTCAGGGTTAGGGGAGACCCAGTACTTC. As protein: CASSSTSGLGETQYF.

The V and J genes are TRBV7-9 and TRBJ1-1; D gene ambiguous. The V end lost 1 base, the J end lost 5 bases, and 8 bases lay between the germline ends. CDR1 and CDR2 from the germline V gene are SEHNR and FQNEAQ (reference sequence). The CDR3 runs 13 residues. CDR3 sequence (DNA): TGTGCCAGCAGCTTAGGATGGAGTACTGAAGCTTTCTTT. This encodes CASSLGWSTEAFF. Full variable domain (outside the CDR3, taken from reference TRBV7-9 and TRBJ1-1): DTGVSQNPRHKITKRGQNVTFRCDPISEHNRLYWYRQTLGQGPEFLTYFQNEAQLEKSRLLSDRFSAERPKGSFSTLEIQRTEQGDSAMYLCASSLGWSTEAFFGQGTRLTVV.

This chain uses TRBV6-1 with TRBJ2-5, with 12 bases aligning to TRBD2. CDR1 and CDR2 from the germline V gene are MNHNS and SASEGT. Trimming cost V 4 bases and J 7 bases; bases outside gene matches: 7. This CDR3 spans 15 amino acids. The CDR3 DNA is TGTGCCAGCAGTGGGCGACTAGCGGGAGTTGGGACCCAGTACTTC. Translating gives CASSGRLAGVGTQYF.